The source of this T cell receptor (beta chain) is a study of Ad26.COV2.S vaccination and SARS-CoV-2 variants. In the study overall: Donor got 5x10^10 or 1x10^11 viral particles of Ad26.COV2.S.

Findings and caveats of the study: A substantial breadth of spike-specific CD8+ and CD4+ T cell responses after vaccination has been reported. Breadth and depth estimates from TCRs may understate total T cell responses. Recipients of vaccine and of placebo showed similar breadth of their non-spike TCR repertoires.

About this clone: What it binds is unknown.

Sample treatment: about 20 received Ad26.COV2.S at low or high dose, single or two shots; 5 received placebo; per-sample allocation not given. Collection of samples fell on day 63 after the first vaccine or placebo injection. Method: immunoSEQ multiplex PCR; TCRdb's copy keeps in-frame clones and lacks some. The data show more than 400,000 clones, about nine tenths seen once. Here the sequenced sample was peripheral blood, taken in a trial of Ad26.COV2.S vaccine versus placebo. The source is a person aged 18-65 years who received the Ad26.COV2.S COVID-19 vaccine or a placebo.

The CDR3 region has the DNA TGTGCCAGCCCCGACACACACAGGGGGCTAGAGAGTAGCAATCAGCCCCAGCATTTT. This gives the protein CASPDTHRGLESSNQPQHF. The chain recombines TRBV19 with TRBJ1-5; TRBD1 aligns across 9 bases. Per the germline V gene, CDR1 is LNHDA and CDR2 is SQIVND (reference sequence). The CDR3 covers 19 residues. V lost 9 bases, J lost 0 bases, and 18 bases stayed unmatched.